This T cell receptor beta chain was retrieved from a study of blood T cell repertoires in COVID-19. Study overall: Samples came from the United States, Italy and Spain, spanning acute and convalescent COVID-19.

Here immunoSEQ multiplex PCR was the method, and the copy in TCRdb shows in-frame clones only, minus some. The sample has more than 75,000 clones, approximately 84% seen once. This CDR3 contains 18 residues. CDR1 MNHNS and CDR2 SASEGT come from the germline V gene. Trimming took 2 bases from V and 2 from J, leaving 19 bases between them. The chain couples TRBV6-1 to TRBJ2-1; perhaps TRBD1 as D (5 bases). The sequence came from a human donor in a cohort sampled during active COVID-19. The material sequenced was peripheral blood. CDR3 sequence reads: CASSEYPGAQGPYNEQFF. The CDR3 DNA reads TGTGCCAGCAGTGAATACCCCGGCGCGCAGGGCCCCTACAATGAGCAGTTCTTC.